Here is one T cell receptor (beta chain) with its context. This sample is part of a study of control samples from healthy donors and cancer patients. CDR1 and CDR2 (germline): MNHEY, SVGAGI. Deletions cut 0 bases from V and 9 bases from J, with 20 bases between. The CDR3 totals 16 residues. The assay was immunoSEQ multiplex PCR, and TCRdb's table has in-frame clones only and misses some. Here the sample spans 98,000 or so clones, almost 85% being singletons. The receptor was derived from a man aged 18 to 35 in good health. The V gene is TRBV6-5, the J gene TRBJ2-5; D perhaps matches TRBD2 (6 bases). Source material: blood. CDR3 in DNA: TGTGCCAGCAGTTACTCGAGCTGGCAGATGAGGGAGGCCCAGTACTTC. It specifies CASSYSSWQMREAQYF.